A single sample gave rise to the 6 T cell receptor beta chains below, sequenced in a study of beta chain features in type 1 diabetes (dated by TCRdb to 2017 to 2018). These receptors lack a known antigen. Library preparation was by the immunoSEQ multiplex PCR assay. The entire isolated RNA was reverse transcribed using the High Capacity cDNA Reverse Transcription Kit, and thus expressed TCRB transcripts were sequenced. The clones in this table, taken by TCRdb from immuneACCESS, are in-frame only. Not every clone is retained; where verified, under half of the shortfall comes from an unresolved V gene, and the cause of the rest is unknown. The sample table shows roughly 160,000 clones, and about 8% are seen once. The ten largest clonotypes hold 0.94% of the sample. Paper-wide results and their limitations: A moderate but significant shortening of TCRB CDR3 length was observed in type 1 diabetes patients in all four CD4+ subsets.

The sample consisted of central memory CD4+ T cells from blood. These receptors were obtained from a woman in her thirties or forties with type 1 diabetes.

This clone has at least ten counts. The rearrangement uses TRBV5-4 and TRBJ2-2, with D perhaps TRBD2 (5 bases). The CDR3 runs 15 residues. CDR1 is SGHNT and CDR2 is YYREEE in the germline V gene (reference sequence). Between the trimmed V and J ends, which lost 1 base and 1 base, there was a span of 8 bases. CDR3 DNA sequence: TGTGCCAGCAGCTTGAGGACTGGGAACACCGGGGAGCTGTTTTTT. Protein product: CASSLRTGNTGELFF. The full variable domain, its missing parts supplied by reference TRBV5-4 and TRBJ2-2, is ETGVTQSPTHLIKTRGQQVTLRCSSQSGHNTVSWYQQALGQGPQFIFQYYREEENGRGNFPPRFSGLQFPNYSSELNVNALELDDSALYLCASSLRTGNTGELFFGEGSRLTVL.

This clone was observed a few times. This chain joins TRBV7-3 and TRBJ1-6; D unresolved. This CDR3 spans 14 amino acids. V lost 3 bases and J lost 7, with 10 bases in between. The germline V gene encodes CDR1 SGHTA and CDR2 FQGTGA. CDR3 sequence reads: CASSFDGGNSPLHF. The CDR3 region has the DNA TGTGCCAGCAGCTTCGACGGAGGGAATTCACCCCTCCACTTT.

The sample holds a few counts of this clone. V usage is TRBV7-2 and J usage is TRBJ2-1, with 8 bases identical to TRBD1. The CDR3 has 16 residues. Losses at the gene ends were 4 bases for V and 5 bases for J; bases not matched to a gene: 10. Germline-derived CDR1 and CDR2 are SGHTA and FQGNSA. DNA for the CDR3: TGTGCCAGCAGCTCGCGACAGGGGTTGGGGGACAATGAGCAGTTCTTC. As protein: CASSSRQGLGDNEQFF.

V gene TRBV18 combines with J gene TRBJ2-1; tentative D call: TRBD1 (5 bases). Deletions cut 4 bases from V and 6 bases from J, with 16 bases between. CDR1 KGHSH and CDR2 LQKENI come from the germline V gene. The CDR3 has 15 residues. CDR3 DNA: TGTGCCAGCTCACGAGGACAAGCCTCCGCCAATGAGCAGTTCTTC. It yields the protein CASSRGQASANEQFF.

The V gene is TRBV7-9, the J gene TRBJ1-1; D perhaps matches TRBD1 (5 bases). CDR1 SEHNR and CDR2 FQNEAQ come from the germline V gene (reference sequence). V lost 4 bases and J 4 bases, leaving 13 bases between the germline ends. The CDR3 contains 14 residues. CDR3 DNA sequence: TGTGCCAGCAGCTACAGTGGGGCGCCCACTGAAGCTTTCTTT. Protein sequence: CASSYSGAPTEAFF.

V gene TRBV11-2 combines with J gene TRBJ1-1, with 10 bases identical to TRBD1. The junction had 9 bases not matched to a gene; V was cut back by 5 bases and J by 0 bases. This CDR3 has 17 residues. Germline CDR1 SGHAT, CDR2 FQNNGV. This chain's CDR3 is CASSPRQGAALNTEAFF. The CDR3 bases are TGTGCCAGCAGCCCAAGACAGGGGGCGGCTTTGAACACTGAAGCTTTCTTT.